This T cell receptor beta chain originates from a study of T cell responses to AZD1222 COVID-19 vaccine. Study results and limitations: Sampling captured repertoires only after the peak T cell response.

V shed 0 bases, J shed 3 bases, and the junction held 2 bases outside the gene matches. The CDR3 has 16 residues. Germline CDR1 is LNHDA and CDR2 is SQIVND (reference sequence). The assay was immunoSEQ multiplex PCR, and TCRdb's table has in-frame clones only and misses some. The data hold 180,000 or so clones, with around 90% observed a single time. Note on this clone: What it binds is not known.

The sequence came from an adult who received the AZD1222 COVID-19 vaccine. The source was peripheral blood, collected 28 days after the second AZD1222 dose. The V call is TRBV19, the J call TRBJ2-1; 10 bases are shared with TRBD2. This CDR3 is CASSIELAGFYNEQFF. CDR3 DNA: TGTGCCAGTAGTATAGAACTAGCGGGGTTCTACAATGAGCAGTTCTTC.